This record looks at one T cell receptor beta chain sequence and its context. The sample belongs to a study of blood T cell repertoires in COVID-19. The overall study: Acute-phase and convalescent COVID-19 samples originated in the United States, Italy and Spain. PBMCs, B-cell-depleted T cells, or T cells provided the cDNA or gDNA that made up the material.

This CDR3 is built from 17 residues. Germline V gene lookup returns CDR1 SGHRS and CDR2 YFSETQ. Trimming cost V 1 base and J 1 base, with 15 bases left between them. Source study methods: Researchers report that nucleated cell counts were estimated from reference gene primer amplification. Sequenced by immunoSEQ multiplex PCR; TCRdb stores in-frame clones only, minus some. V and J calls and clone size are copied from that table; D and trimming were computed from the DNA. The sample holds 250,000 or so clones; 85% to 90% are singletons and the top ten take under 9%. The material sequenced was peripheral blood. The chain uses TRBV5-1 and TRBJ2-1; perhaps TRBD1 as D (6 bases). This receptor was obtained from an older woman with active or convalescent COVID-19. The CDR3 DNA reads as TGCGCCAGCAGCTTGCCAACGACAGGATATTCCTACAATGAGCAGTTCTTC. It translates to CASSLPTTGYSYNEQFF.